This entry concerns a single T cell receptor (beta chain). Measured with immunoSEQ multiplex PCR; TCRdb has only the in-frame clones, and not every one. This table has about 53,000 clones, over 85% appearing once. The sample is drawn from a study of chemoradiotherapy in HPV16-positive cancers. Study-level information: Functional T-cell assays on two HPV16-positive patients' cells defined candidate HPV-specific clones and common TCR motifs.

Material: blood, obtained from a patient who underwent chemoradiotherapy. The sequence came from a human donor with HPV-associated anogenital cancer.

Written as DNA, the CDR3 is TGCGCCAGCAGCTTCCCCACCACGGGCTCTGGGGCCAACGTCCTGACTTTC. Its translation is CASSFPTTGSGANVLTF. V and J are TRBV5-1 and TRBJ2-6, with D unclear. The V end was cut by 2 bases, the J end by 0 bases, with 12 bases between. Germline CDR1 is SGHRS and CDR2 is YFSETQ. The CDR3 length is 17 residues.